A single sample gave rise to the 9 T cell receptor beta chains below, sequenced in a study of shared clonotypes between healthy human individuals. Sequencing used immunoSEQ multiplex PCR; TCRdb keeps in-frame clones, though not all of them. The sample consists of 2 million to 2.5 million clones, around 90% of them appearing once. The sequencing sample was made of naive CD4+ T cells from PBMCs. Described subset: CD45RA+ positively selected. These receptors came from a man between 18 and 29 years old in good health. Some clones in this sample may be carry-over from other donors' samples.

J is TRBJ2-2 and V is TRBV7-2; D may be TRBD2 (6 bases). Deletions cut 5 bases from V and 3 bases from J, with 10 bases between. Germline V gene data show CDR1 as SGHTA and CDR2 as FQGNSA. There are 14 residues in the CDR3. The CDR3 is CASSPGLDTGELFF. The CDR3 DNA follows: TGTGCCAGCAGCCCGGGACTTGACACCGGGGAGCTGTTTTTT.

The CDR3 sequence is CASSLTVTYEQYF. CDR3 nucleotide sequence: TGTGCCAGCAGCCTGACAGTGACCTACGAGCAGTACTTC. The chain links TRBV14 to TRBJ2-7; perhaps TRBD1 as D (5 bases). Trimming cost V 4 bases and J 2 bases, with 9 bases left between them. CDR3 length: 13 amino acids. Looked up from germline, CDR1 is SGHDN and CDR2 is FVKESK. Full variable domain (remainder filled in from reference TRBV14 and TRBJ2-7): EAGVTQFPSHSVIEKGQTVTLRCDPISGHDNLYWYRRVMGKEIKFLLHFVKESKQDESGMPNNRFLAERTGGTYSTLKVQPAELEDSGVYFCASSLTVTYEQYFGPGTRLTVT.

Written as DNA, the CDR3 is TGTGCCAGCAGCTTAGGGGCATCCGATGAAAAACTGTTTTTT. Translated: CASSLGASDEKLFF. The chain employs TRBV7-9 and TRBJ1-4, with D hard to call. Germline V gene data show CDR1 as SEHNR and CDR2 as FQNEAQ (reference sequence). The germline V and J ends were trimmed by 1 base and 6 bases, with 9 bases remaining between them. CDR3 length equals 14 residues.

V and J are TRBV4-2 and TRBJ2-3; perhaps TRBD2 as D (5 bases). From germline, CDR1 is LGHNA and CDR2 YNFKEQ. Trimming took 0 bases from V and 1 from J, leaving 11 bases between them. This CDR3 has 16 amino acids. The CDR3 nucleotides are TGTGCCAGCAGCCAAGATAACGGGAAGGGCACAGATACGCAGTATTTT. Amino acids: CASSQDNGKGTDTQYF.

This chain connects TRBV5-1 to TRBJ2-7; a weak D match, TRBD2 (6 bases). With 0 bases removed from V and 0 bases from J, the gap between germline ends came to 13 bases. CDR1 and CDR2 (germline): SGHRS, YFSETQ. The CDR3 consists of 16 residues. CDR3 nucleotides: TGCGCCAGCAGCTTGGGTCCGGGGGTAAGCTCCTACGAGCAGTACTTC. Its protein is CASSLGPGVSSYEQYF.

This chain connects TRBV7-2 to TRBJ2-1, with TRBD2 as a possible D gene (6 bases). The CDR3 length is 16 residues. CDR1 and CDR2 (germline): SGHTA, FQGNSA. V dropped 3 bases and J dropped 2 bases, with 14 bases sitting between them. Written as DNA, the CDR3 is TGTGCCAGCAGCTTGACCCCGGGACTCCCCTACAATGAGCAGTTCTTC. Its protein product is CASSLTPGLPYNEQFF.

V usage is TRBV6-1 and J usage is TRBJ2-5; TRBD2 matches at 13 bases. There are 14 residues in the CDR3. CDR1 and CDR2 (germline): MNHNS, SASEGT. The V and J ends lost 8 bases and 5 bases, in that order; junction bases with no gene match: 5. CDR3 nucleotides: TGTGCCAGCGGACTAGCGGGAGTTTTGGAGACCCAGTACTTC. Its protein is CASGLAGVLETQYF.

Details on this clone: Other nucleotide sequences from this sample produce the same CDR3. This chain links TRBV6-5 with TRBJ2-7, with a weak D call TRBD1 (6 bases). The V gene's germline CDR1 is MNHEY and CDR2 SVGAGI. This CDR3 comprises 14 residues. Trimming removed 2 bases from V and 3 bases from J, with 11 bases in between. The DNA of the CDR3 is TGTGCCAGCAGTTACGGGCAGGGGCTCTACGAGCAGTACTTC. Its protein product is CASSYGQGLYEQYF.

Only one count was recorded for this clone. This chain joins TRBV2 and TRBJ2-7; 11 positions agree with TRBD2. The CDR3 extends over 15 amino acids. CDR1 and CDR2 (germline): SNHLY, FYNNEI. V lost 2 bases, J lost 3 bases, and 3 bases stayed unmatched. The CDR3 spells CASSESTSGIYEQYF. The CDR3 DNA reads TGTGCCAGCAGTGAATCGACTAGCGGGATCTACGAGCAGTACTTC.